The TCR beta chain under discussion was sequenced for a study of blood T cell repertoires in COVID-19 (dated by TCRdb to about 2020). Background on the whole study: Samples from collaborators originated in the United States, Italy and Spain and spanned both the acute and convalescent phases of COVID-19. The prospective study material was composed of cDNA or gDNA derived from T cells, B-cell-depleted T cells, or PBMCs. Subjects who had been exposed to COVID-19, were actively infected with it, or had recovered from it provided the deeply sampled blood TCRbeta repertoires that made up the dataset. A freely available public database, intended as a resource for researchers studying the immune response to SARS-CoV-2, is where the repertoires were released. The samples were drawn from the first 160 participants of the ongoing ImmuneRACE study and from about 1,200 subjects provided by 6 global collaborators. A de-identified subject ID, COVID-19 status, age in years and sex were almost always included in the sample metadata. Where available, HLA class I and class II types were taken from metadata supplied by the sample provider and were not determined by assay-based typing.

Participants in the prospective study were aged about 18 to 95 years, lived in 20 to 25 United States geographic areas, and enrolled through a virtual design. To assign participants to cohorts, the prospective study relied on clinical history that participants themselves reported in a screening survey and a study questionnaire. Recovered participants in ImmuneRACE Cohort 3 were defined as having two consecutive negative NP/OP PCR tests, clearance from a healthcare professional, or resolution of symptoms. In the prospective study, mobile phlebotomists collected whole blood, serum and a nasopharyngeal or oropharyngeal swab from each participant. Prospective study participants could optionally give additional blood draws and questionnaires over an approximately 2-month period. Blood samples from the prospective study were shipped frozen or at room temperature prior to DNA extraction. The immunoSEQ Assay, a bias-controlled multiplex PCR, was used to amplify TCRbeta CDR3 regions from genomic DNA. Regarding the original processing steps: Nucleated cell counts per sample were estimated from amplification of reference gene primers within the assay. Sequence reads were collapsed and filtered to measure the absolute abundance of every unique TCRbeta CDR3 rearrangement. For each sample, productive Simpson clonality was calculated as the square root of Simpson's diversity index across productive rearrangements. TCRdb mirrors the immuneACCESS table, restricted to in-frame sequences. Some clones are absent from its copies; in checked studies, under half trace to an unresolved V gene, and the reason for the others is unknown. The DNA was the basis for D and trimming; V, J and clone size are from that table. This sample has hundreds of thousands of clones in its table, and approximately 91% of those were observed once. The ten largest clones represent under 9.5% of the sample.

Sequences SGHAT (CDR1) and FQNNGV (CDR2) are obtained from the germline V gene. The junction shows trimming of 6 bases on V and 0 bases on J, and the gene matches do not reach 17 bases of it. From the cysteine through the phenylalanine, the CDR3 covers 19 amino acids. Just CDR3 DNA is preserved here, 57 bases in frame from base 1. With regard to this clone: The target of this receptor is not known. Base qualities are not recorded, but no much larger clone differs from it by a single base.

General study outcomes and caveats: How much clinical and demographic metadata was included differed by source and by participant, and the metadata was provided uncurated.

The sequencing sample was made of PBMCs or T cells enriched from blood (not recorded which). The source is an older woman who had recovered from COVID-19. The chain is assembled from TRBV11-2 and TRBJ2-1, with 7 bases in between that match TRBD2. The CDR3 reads CASSSGTLPPGGSYNEQFF. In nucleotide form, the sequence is TGTGCCAGCAGTTCCGGGACTCTCCCCCCGGGAGGCTCCTACAATGAGCAGTTCTTC. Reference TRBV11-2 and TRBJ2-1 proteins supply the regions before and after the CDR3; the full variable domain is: EAGVAQSPRYKIIEKRQSVAFWCNPISGHATLYWYQQILGQGPKLLIQFQNNGVVDDSQLPKDRFSAERLKGVDSTLKIQPAKLEDSAVYLCASSSGTLPPGGSYNEQFFGPGTRLTVL.